A selection of T cell receptor beta chains follows, all from one sample in a study of T cells in Graves' hyperthyroidism and ophthalmopathy. TCRdb itself ran the multiplex PCR reads through MiXCR, one entry per CDR3 protein. The sample lists fewer than 900,000 distinct CDR3 sequences, roughly 17% occurring once. The specimen was blood. The receptors were sampled from a man aged 18 to 29 with Graves' hyperthyroidism. CDR3s include the opening cysteine and the closing phenylalanine or tryptophan. A D gene is named only where the DNA matches it firmly. For some rows the clone size is stated as once, few or many, or as a class when expanded; others skip it.

v_gene,len,abundance,d_gene,j_gene,CDR3aa,CDR3nt
TRBV20-1,16,many,-,TRBJ2-3,CSARAPVRVGTDTQYF,TGCAGTGCTAGAGCCCCGGTACGGGTCGGAACAGATACGCAGTATTTT
TRBV20-1,15,few,-,TRBJ2-5,CSAPSTGLREETQYF,TGCAGTGCCCCGTCGACAGGCCTACGGGAGGAGACCCAGTACTTC
TRBV29-1,10,few,-,TRBJ2-3,CSVLRNTQYF,TGCAGCGTTTTAAGGAATACGCAGTATTTT
TRBV12-3/TRBV12-4,17,many,TRBD2,TRBJ2-1,CASSPREGRVSYNEQFF,TGTGCCAGCAGCCCACGTGAGGGGAGGGTATCCTACAATGAGCAGTTCTTC
TRBV19,11,-,-,TRBJ1-5,CASSILVAQHF,TGTGCCAGTAGTATATTAGTCGCCCAGCATTTT
TRBV19,15,few,-,TRBJ1-5,CASSINGKGGQPQHF,TGTGCCAGTAGTATTAACGGCAAGGGAGGTCAGCCCCAGCATTTT
TRBV12-3/TRBV12-4,14,-,TRBD1,TRBJ1-2,CASSVRDRGNGYTF,TGTGCCAGCTCGGTCCGGGACAGGGGAAATGGCTACACCTTC
TRBV20-1,14,-,-,TRBJ2-1,CSATKGGRVNEQFF,TGCAGTGCTACTAAGGGTGGCAGGGTAAATGAGCAGTTCTTC
TRBV27,14,many,TRBD1,TRBJ2-7,CASSLGTGGSEQYF,TGTGCCAGCAGTTTAGGGACAGGGGGTTCCGAGCAGTACTTC
TRBV28,18,many,TRBD2,TRBJ2-7,CASSPPGTSGLLGYEQYF,TGTGCCAGCAGCCCCCCCGGGACTAGCGGGCTATTGGGCTACGAGCAGTACTTC